The 22 T cell receptor beta chains reported below all come from one sample, sequenced in a study of blood T cell repertoires in COVID-19 (dated by TCRdb to 2019 to 2021). The library was obtained by the immunoSEQ multiplex PCR assay. The table was pulled from immuneACCESS by TCRdb, which kept in-frame rearrangements only. Such tables lose some clones; where checked, under half of the loss comes from unresolved V genes, and the rest has no known cause. In this sample the table shows fewer than 400,000 clones, more than 85% of which occur a single time. The top ten hold under 20% of the sample. The sample was PBMCs or T cells enriched from blood (not recorded which). The receptor source for this set is a woman aged 25 to 45 who had recovered from COVID-19.

The rearrangement uses TRBV30 and TRBJ2-7, with unresolved D. The V end was cut by 5 bases, the J end by 1 base, with 9 bases between. Germline CDR1 and CDR2: GTSNPN and SVGIG (reference sequence). The CDR3 totals 12 residues. CDR3 sequence: CAWGFRSYEQYF. The DNA of the CDR3 is TGTGCCTGGGGGTTCCGGTCCTACGAGCAGTACTTC.

The chain recombines TRBV9 with TRBJ2-1, with 7 bases fitting TRBD2. CDR1 is SGDLS, CDR2 YYNGEE, per germline. This CDR3 region has 16 residues. V shed 0 bases and J 0 bases; nucleotides not matched to a gene: 3. CDR3 region: CASSVASGISYNEQFF. The CDR3 nucleotides read TGTGCCAGCAGCGTAGCTAGCGGAATCTCCTACAATGAGCAGTTCTTC. Based on the CDR3 plus reference TRBV9 and TRBJ2-1, the full variable domain is DSGVTQTPKHLITATGQRVTLRCSPRSGDLSVYWYQQSLDQGLQFLIQYYNGEERAKGNILERFSAQQFPDLHSELNLSSLELGDSALYFCASSVASGISYNEQFFGPGTRLTVL.

The rearrangement links TRBV7-9 to TRBJ2-3; 10 bases are shared with TRBD2. Per germline, CDR1 SEHNR and CDR2 FQNEAQ (reference sequence). CDR3 size: 16 residues. V lost 1 base and J lost 6; bases outside the gene matches: 7. The CDR3 is CASSLEAGGPFDTQYF. The DNA for the CDR3 is TGTGCCAGCAGCTTAGAAGCGGGAGGGCCGTTTGATACGCAGTATTTT. Using reference TRBV7-9 and TRBJ2-3 for the parts outside the CDR3, the full variable domain is DTGVSQNPRHKITKRGQNVTFRCDPISEHNRLYWYRQTLGQGPEFLTYFQNEAQLEKSRLLSDRFSAERPKGSFSTLEIQRTEQGDSAMYLCASSLEAGGPFDTQYFGPGTRLTVL.

The V and J genes are TRBV2 and TRBJ2-6; TRBD1 matches at 8 bases. The J segment lost 1 base and the V segment lost 5 bases, leaving 1 base of the junction unmatched. The CDR3 runs 15 residues. Germline V gene sequence: CDR1 SNHLY, CDR2 FYNNEI. The CDR3 is CASSRQGSGANVLTF. The CDR3 coding sequence is TGTGCCAGCAGTCGACAGGGGTCTGGGGCCAACGTCCTGACTTTC.

CDR3: CASSQGLGGADTQYF. The CDR3 DNA sequence: TGTGCCAGCAGCCAGGGACTCGGAGGAGCAGATACGCAGTATTTT. The V gene is TRBV4-2, the J gene TRBJ2-3; D possibly corresponds to TRBD2 (6 bases). CDR1 LGHNA and CDR2 YNFKEQ come from the germline V gene. V was cut by 3 bases and J by 4 bases, with 14 bases left in between. The CDR3 is made up of 15 amino acids.

The V and J genes are TRBV9 and TRBJ2-7; TRBD1 is a possible D gene (6 bases). CDR3 length: 12 amino acids. V lost 4 bases to trimming and J lost 6 bases, with 11 bases between them. The germline V gene encodes CDR1 SGDLS and CDR2 YYNGEE. CDR3 protein: CASSLGQSEQYF. CDR3 nucleotide sequence: TGTGCCAGCAGCCTAGGACAGTCCGAGCAGTACTTC.

This rearrangement joins TRBV6-5 to TRBJ1-2; D gene unclear. Germline V gives CDR1 MNHEY, CDR2 SVGAGI. The CDR3 is made up of 13 amino acids. V lost 6 bases and J lost 4, with 12 bases in between. The DNA for the CDR3 is TGTGCCAGCAGGAAAGACTCCTCCTATGGCTACACCTTC. It codes for CASRKDSSYGYTF.

The chain has TRBV12-3 or TRBV12-4 and TRBJ2-7; D may be TRBD1 (5 bases). The CDR3 sequence is 13 residues long. Trimming took off 5 bases at V and 0 bases at J, with 8 bases between the two ends. As DNA, the CDR3 is TGTGCCAGCAGTCCGACAGACTCCTACGAGCAGTACTTC. It yields the protein CASSPTDSYEQYF.

This rearrangement joins TRBV7-6 to TRBJ1-5, with D uncertain. Germline values: CDR1 SGHVS, CDR2 FNYEAQ. The CDR3 is 14 residues long. V dropped 0 bases and J dropped 5 bases, with 8 bases sitting between them. CDR3 DNA sequence: TGTGCCAGCAGCTTAGCGGGCAGACATCAGCCCCAGCATTTT. The encoded protein is CASSLAGRHQPQHF.

Note on this clone: Additional DNA sequences in this sample encode the identical CDR3. V and J are TRBV5-6 and TRBJ2-7; possibly TRBD2 for D (5 bases). This CDR3 spans 12 amino acids. The V end was cut by 2 bases, the J end by 3 bases, with 6 bases between. CDR1 and CDR2 from the germline V gene are SGHDT and YYEEEE. CDR3 sequence (DNA): TGTGCCAGCAGCTTAAGCGGCTACGAGCAGTACTTC. Residues: CASSLSGYEQYF.

This clone was found once. V and J are TRBV3-1 (or the pseudogene TRBV3-2) and TRBJ2-7, with TRBD2 identical over 11 bases. CDR3 size: 20 residues. The trim removed 1 base at V and 2 bases at J, leaving 16 bases unmatched. Germline V gene sequence: CDR1 LGHDT, CDR2 YNNKEL (reference sequence). In DNA, the CDR3 is TGTGCCAGCAGCCAAGGGTGGGATCCGGGACTAGCGGAGACCCCCTACGAGCAGTACTTC. Amino acid sequence: CASSQGWDPGLAETPYEQYF.

The rearrangement uses TRBV10-3 and TRBJ1-2; 7 bases align to TRBD1. Germline CDR1 reads ENHRY; CDR2 reads SYGVKD. Losses at the gene ends were 9 bases for V and 8 bases for J; bases not matched to a gene: 12. The CDR3 sequence is 13 residues long. The CDR3 DNA reads TGTGCCATGAACCCACAGGGGCGTGAGGGCTACACCTTC. Translating it yields CAMNPQGREGYTF.

This sequence joins TRBV5-8 and TRBJ2-5; D is perhaps TRBD1 (6 bases). The germline CDR1 and CDR2 sequences are SGHTS and YDEGEE. The CDR3 totals 12 residues. The ends were cut back, 4 bases at V and 7 bases at J, with 11 bases in the middle. CDR3 region: CASSPGAGTQYF. The CDR3 coding sequence is TGTGCCAGCAGCCCAGGGGCAGGGACCCAGTACTTC.

A word on this clone: A much larger clonotype is one base distant, so this may be a read error. The gene calls are TRBV28 and TRBJ2-3; 10 bases are a match to TRBD1. Per germline, CDR1 MDHEN and CDR2 SYDVKM. The length of the CDR3 is 15 residues. Trimming took 6 bases from V and 1 from J; bases not matched to a gene: 4. The DNA of the CDR3 is TGTGCCAGCAGCCCCGGGACAGGGGGCACAGATACGCAGTATTTT. Encoded protein: CASSPGTGGTDTQYF.

The chain employs TRBV28 and TRBJ1-1; TRBD1 aligns across 7 bases. CDR1 MDHEN and CDR2 SYDVKM come from the germline V gene. Unmatched junction bases numbered 7, after V lost 5 bases and J lost 1 base. This CDR3 is 15 amino acids long. The CDR3 nucleotides are TGTGCCAGCAGTCGAGGAGGGGGCGGGAACACTGAAGCTTTCTTT. It codes for CASSRGGGGNTEAFF.

The chain uses TRBV28 and TRBJ2-7, with unresolved D. This CDR3 comprises 12 residues. Germline assignment: CDR1 MDHEN and CDR2 SYDVKM. The V and J ends lost 4 bases and 0 bases respectively, with 4 bases between them. DNA for the CDR3: TGTGCCAGCAGTTCCATCTCCTACGAGCAGTACTTC. Residues: CASSSISYEQYF.

V gene TRBV4-1 combines with J gene TRBJ1-2; 7 bases align to TRBD1. V lost 0 bases and J lost 5; bases outside the gene matches: 6. The CDR3 contains 15 residues. Germline V gene sequence: CDR1 MGHRA, CDR2 YSYEKL. The CDR3 protein is CASSQDPDRDYGYTF. For the CDR3, the DNA is TGCGCCAGCAGCCAAGATCCTGACAGGGATTATGGCTACACCTTC.

The chain combines TRBV4-1 with TRBJ2-1, with 15 bases matching TRBD2. Germline trimming cut 4 bases from V and 4 bases from J; bases unmatched to any gene: 2. In germline, CDR1 is MGHRA, CDR2 YSYEKL. The CDR3 is made up of 16 amino acids. The CDR3 DNA reads as TGCGCCAGCAGCCTAGGGACTAGCGGGGGGTACAATGAGCAGTTCTTC. Its translation: CASSLGTSGGYNEQFF.

V gene TRBV13 combines with J gene TRBJ2-2; D may be TRBD2 (6 bases). This CDR3 has 15 residues. Germline lookup yields CDR1 PRHDT and CDR2 FYEKMQ (reference sequence). Trimming removed 6 bases from V and 5 bases from J, with 16 bases in between. This chain's CDR3 is CASRRLGPGTGELFF. In nucleotides, the CDR3 is TGTGCCAGCAGACGACTAGGCCCGGGGACCGGGGAGCTGTTTTTT.

This chain connects TRBV7-6 to TRBJ1-3; D gene uncertain. V lost 4 bases to trimming and J lost 0 bases, with 4 bases between them. This CDR3 is 13 amino acids long. The germline V gene has CDR1 SGHVS and CDR2 FNYEAQ. The CDR3 region is CASSSNSGNTIYF. The CDR3 bases are TGTGCCAGCAGCTCCAACTCTGGAAACACCATATATTTT.

J is TRBJ1-3 and V is TRBV4-1, with D tentatively TRBD1 (6 bases). This CDR3 has 15 amino acids. V lost 0 bases to trimming and J lost 9 bases, with 15 bases between them. Germline-derived CDR1 and CDR2 are MGHRA and YSYEKL. CDR3 protein: CASSQDWQGKGTIYF. DNA of the CDR3: TGCGCCAGCAGCCAAGATTGGCAGGGGAAAGGCACCATATATTTT.

CDR3 loop: CAISDGQNPYGYTF. CDR3 bases: TGTGCCATCAGTGACGGACAAAATCCCTATGGCTACACCTTC. V usage is TRBV10-3 and J usage is TRBJ1-2; TRBD1 might be the D (5 bases). V lost 3 bases to trimming and J lost 4 bases, with 12 bases between them. CDR1 is ENHRY and CDR2 is SYGVKD in the germline V gene. The CDR3 is made up of 14 amino acids.